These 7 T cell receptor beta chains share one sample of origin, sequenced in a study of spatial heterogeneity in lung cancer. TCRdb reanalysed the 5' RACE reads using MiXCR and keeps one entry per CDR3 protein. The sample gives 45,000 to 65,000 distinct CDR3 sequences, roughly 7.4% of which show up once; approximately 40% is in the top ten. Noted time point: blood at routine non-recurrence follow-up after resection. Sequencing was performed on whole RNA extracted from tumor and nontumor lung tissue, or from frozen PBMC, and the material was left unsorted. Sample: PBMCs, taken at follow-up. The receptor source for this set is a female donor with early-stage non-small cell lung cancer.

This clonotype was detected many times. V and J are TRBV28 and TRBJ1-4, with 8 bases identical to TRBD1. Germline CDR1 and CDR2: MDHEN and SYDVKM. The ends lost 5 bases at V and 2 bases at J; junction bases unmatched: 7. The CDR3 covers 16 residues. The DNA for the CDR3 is TGTGCCAGCAGTATGACAGGGGAGGTCACTAATGAAAAACTGTTTTTT. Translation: CASSMTGEVTNEKLFF.

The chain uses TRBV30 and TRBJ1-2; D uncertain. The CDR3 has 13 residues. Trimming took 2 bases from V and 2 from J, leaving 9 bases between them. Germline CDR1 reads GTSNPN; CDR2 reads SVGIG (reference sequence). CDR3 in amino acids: CAWSLGINYGYTF. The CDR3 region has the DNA TGTGCCTGGAGTTTGGGAATCAACTATGGCTACACCTTC. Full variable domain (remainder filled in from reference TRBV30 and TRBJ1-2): SQTIHQWPATLVQPVGSPLSLECTVEGTSNPNLYWYRQAAGRGLQLLFYSVGIGQISSEVPQNLSASRPQDRQFILSSKKLLLSDSGFYLCAWSLGINYGYTFGSGTRLTVV.

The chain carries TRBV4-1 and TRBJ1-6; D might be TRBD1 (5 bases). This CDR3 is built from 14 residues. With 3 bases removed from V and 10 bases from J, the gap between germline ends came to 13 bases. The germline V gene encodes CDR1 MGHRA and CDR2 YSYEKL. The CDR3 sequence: CASSQEWGNSPLHF. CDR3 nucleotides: TGCGCCAGCAGCCAGGAATGGGGGAACTCACCCCTCCACTTT.

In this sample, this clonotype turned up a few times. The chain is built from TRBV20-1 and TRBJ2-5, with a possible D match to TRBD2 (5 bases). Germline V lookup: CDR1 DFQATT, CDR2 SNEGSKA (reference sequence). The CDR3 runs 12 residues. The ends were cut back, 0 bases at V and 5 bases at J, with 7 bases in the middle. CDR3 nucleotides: TGCAGTGCTAGAGATGGCGGGGAGACCCAGTACTTC. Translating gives CSARDGGETQYF.

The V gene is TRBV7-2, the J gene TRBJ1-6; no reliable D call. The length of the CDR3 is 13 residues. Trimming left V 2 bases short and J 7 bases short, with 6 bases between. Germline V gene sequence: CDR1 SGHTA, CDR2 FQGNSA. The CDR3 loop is CASSLKPNSPLHF. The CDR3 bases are TGTGCCAGCAGCTTAAAGCCCAATTCACCCCTCCACTTT.

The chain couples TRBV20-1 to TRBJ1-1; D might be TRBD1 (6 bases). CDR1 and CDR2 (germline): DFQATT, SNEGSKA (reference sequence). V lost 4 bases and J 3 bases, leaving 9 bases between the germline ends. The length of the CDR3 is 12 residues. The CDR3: CSAKGVHTEAFF. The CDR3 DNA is TGCAGTGCTAAGGGGGTCCACACTGAAGCTTTCTTT.

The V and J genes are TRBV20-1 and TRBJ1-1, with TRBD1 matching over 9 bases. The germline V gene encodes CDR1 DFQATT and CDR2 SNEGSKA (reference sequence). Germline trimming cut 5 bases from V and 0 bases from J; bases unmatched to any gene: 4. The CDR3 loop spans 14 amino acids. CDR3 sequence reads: CSAGTGWMNTEAFF. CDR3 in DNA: TGCAGTGCTGGGACAGGGTGGATGAACACTGAAGCTTTCTTT.